What follows describes a single T cell receptor beta chain. Its specificity is unknown. CDR3 size: 11 residues. The germline V gene encodes CDR1 SQVTM and CDR2 ANQGSEA. The ends lost 4 bases at V and 6 bases at J; junction bases unmatched: 0. The donors (healthy individuals) were bone marrow donors. This sample was taken from a study of cytomegalovirus exposure and HLA in healthy donors. Across the study: Roughly 80 million unique TCRs from HLA-typed donors made up an early data release.

PCR used 60 Vbeta primers and 13 Jbeta primers. The method was immunoSEQ multiplex PCR; TCRdb's version includes in-frame clones alone and lacks a portion of them. Counted here are some 150,000 clones, 60% to 80% occurring once; the ten biggest clones make up around 3.4%. General study results and limits: It was only CMV serostatus that was available as immune exposure information. Most TCR sequences showed up rarely, but some public TCRs showed up in many donors.

This sequence originates from a man in his forties in good health and CMV-seronegative. The V call is TRBV29-1, the J call TRBJ2-1; 7 bases are a match to TRBD2. The material sequenced was PBMCs. CDR3 residues: CSVGGGNEQFF. CDR3 coding DNA: TGCAGCGTTGGCGGGGGCAATGAGCAGTTCTTC.